This TCR beta chain appears in the sequencing data of a study of beta chain features in type 1 diabetes. The CDR3 contains 13 residues. Trimming took 0 bases from V and 3 from J, leaving 6 bases between them. Germline V lookup: CDR1 SGDLS, CDR2 YYNGEE. Expressed TCRB transcripts were sequenced because the entire RNA isolate underwent reverse transcription. Sequenced by immunoSEQ multiplex PCR; TCRdb stores in-frame clones only, minus some. The sample shows fewer than 900,000 clones, roughly 15% of them seen only once. This receptor was taken from a woman aged 18-29 years in good health. Sequencing was done on a sample of naive CD4+ T cells from blood. The chain uses TRBV9 and TRBJ1-1, with a weak D call TRBD1 (5 bases). The CDR3 loop reads CASSVDRHTEAFF. The DNA for the CDR3 is TGTGCCAGCAGCGTAGACAGGCACACTGAAGCTTTCTTT.